The rows below give T cell receptor beta chains drawn from one sample of a study of beta chain features in type 1 diabetes. Clones were sequenced by immunoSEQ multiplex PCR, and TCRdb holds only the in-frame ones, with some missing. The sample holds under 300,000 clones; roughly 17% are singletons and the top ten take approximately 0.081%. The specimen was naive CD4+ T cells from blood. The receptors originated from a man aged 25 to 40 with type 1 diabetes. Each CDR3 is given with its conserved first and last residue. Fields, in order: D gene, clone size, J gene, V gene, CDR3 DNA, CDR3 protein. A D gene is named only where the DNA matches it firmly. Clone size is given for some rows only: seen once, a few or many times, or a class if the clone is expanded.

>NA|few|TRBJ2-1|TRBV29-1
TGCAGCGTTGAATCAAGCCTCCCTAGCTCCTACAATGAGCAGTTCTTC
CSVESSLPSSYNEQFF
>NA|few|TRBJ2-1|TRBV28
TGTGCCAGCAGTTTATTGCGCAGGGTGAGCTACAATGAGCAGTTCTTC
CASSLLRRVSYNEQFF
>NA|many|TRBJ2-4|TRBV7-9
TGTGCCAGCAACTGGAGATGGGGAAACATTCAGTACTTC
CASNWRWGNIQYF
>NA|NA|TRBJ2-5|TRBV5-1
TGCGCCAGCAGCTTGGATCCAGGGGTTATAGAGACCCAGTACTTC
CASSLDPGVIETQYF
>NA|few|TRBJ2-5|TRBV7-9
TGTGCCAGCAGCTTAGTAGGTCAGACCCAAGAGACCCAGTACTTC
CASSLVGQTQETQYF
>NA|NA|TRBJ2-5|TRBV4-2
TGTGCCAGCAGCCAAGTGGGCGCGGAAACAGAAGAGACCCAGTACTTC
CASSQVGAETEETQYF
>TRBD2|NA|TRBJ2-3|TRBV11-3
TGTGCCAGCAGCCGAATGGCGGGGGAGACAGATACGCAGTATTTT
CASSRMAGETDTQYF
>NA|few|TRBJ2-3|TRBV5-4
TGTGCCAGCAGCTTGTCGGGCACAGATACGCAGTATTTT
CASSLSGTDTQYF
>NA|NA|TRBJ2-2|TRBV4-2
TGTGCCAGCAGCCAAACCATGAACAGGGCCGGGGAGCTGTTTTTT
CASSQTMNRAGELFF
>NA|NA|TRBJ2-3|TRBV28
TGTGCCAGCAGTGCGGACACAGATACGCAGTATTTT
CASSADTDTQYF
>NA|NA|TRBJ2-2|TRBV7-9
TGTGCCAGCAGCCCTAACACCGGGGAGCTGTTTTTT
CASSPNTGELFF
>TRBD1|NA|TRBJ2-7|TRBV19
TGTGCCAGTGGGGACAGGTTCGAGCAGTACTTC
CASGDRFEQYF
>NA|few|TRBJ2-7|TRBV7-2
TGTGCCAGCAGCCCAGTAGCGAGATACGAGCAGTACTTC
CASSPVARYEQYF
>NA|few|TRBJ2-1|TRBV30
TGTGCCTGGAGTGTGGTGGGCAGGGAAGGCAATGAGCAGTTCTTC
CAWSVVGREGNEQFF
>TRBD1|NA|TRBJ2-5|TRBV29-1
TGCAGCGCAGGGACAGGGGAAGAGACCCAGTACTTC
CSAGTGEETQYF
>NA|few|TRBJ2-5|TRBV2
TGTGCCAGCAGTGAACACGAGACCCAGTACTTC
CASSEHETQYF
>NA|few|TRBJ2-5|TRBV7-9
TGTGCCAGCAGCCCCCGGAGGGAGACCCAGTACTTC
CASSPRRETQYF
>TRBD2|few|TRBJ2-3|TRBV4-2
TGTGCCAGCAGCCAACCGCCTCGAGGGAGCGGGAAGACAGATACGCAGTATTTT
CASSQPPRGSGKTDTQYF
>NA|NA|TRBJ2-5|TRBV5-1
TGCGCCAGCAGCTTGCGTTTGGGACAAACGGGACTGTTAACTGTAAAGACCCAGTACTTC
CASSLRLGQTGLLTVKTQYF
>TRBD2|NA|TRBJ2-7|TRBV29-1
TGCAGCGTCGGGACTAGCGGACGGGCGAGGGAGCAGTACTTC
CSVGTSGRAREQYF
>NA|few|TRBJ2-2|TRBV29-1
TGCAGCGTGTCCCGGGGTACTATAGGGACCGGGGAGCTGTTTTTT
CSVSRGTIGTGELFF
>NA|few|TRBJ1-5|TRBV4-2
TGTGCCAGCAGCCAAGATCCAACGTCAGGCGGACAGCCCCAGCATTTT
CASSQDPTSGGQPQHF
>TRBD2|few|TRBJ2-4|TRBV7-2
TGTGCCAGCAGCTTAGGGCTAGCGGGACAAAACATTCAGTACTTC
CASSLGLAGQNIQYF
>TRBD1|few|TRBJ1-1|TRBV9
TGTGCCAGCAGCCCCCGGGACAGGTTCCCGAACACTGAAGCTTTCTTT
CASSPRDRFPNTEAFF
>NA|few|TRBJ1-5|TRBV6-1
TGTGCCAGCGTCGACAGCCGCAATCAGCCCCAGCATTTT
CASVDSRNQPQHF
>NA|few|TRBJ1-1|TRBV18
TGTGCCAGCTCACCAGGCTCGGGGGATTTTGAAGCTTTCTTT
CASSPGSGDFEAFF
>TRBD2|few|TRBJ2-1|TRBV28
TGTGCCACTCACTATACTAGCGGGAGAAAAAATGAGCAGTTCTTC
CATHYTSGRKNEQFF
>TRBD1|once|TRBJ2-3|TRBV25-1
TGTGCCAGCAGTGGGGGAGCCGGGACAGCGACAGATACGCAGTATTTT
CASSGGAGTATDTQYF
>NA|NA|TRBJ2-5|TRBV29-1
TGCGGAGGACAGATCCAGCAAGAGACCCAGTACTTC
CGGQIQQETQYF
>TRBD1|few|TRBJ1-1|TRBV29-1
TGCAGCGTCAGAGGACAGGGATTGAACACTGAAGCTTTCTTT
CSVRGQGLNTEAFF
>NA|NA|TRBJ2-7|TRBV6-5
TGTGCCAGCAGCTTGGACGGGACTGCAACCTACGAGCAGTACTTC
CASSLDGTATYEQYF
>NA|few|TRBJ2-1|TRBV5-1
TGCGCCAGCAGCTTGGCCCCTGGTTACAATGAGCAGTTCTTC
CASSLAPGYNEQFF
>TRBD2|NA|TRBJ2-1|TRBV9
TGTGCCAGCAGCGGACTAGCGGGAGCGTCAAATGAGCAGTTCTTC
CASSGLAGASNEQFF
>TRBD1|NA|TRBJ2-7|TRBV2
TGTGCCAGCAATGGGGAAGTATCAGGGGGCGAGCAGTACTTC
CASNGEVSGGEQYF
>NA|NA|TRBJ2-5|TRBV15
TGTGCCACCAGCAGAGATGGGAGTGAGACCCAGTACTTC
CATSRDGSETQYF
>NA|few|TRBJ1-4|TRBV18
TGTGCCAGCTCACCACCCGGGACGCCTAATGAAAAACTGTTTTTT
CASSPPGTPNEKLFF
>TRBD2|NA|TRBJ2-2|TRBV30
TGTGCCTGGAGGCTTAGCGGGAGGGCGATCGGGGAGCTGTTTTTT
CAWRLSGRAIGELFF
>NA|few|TRBJ2-4|TRBV29-1
TGCAGCGTTCTGGGCAGGGGTGACATTCAGTACTTC
CSVLGRGDIQYF
>NA|few|TRBJ2-5|TRBV9
TGTGCCAGCAGCGTAGTCGGGGGGCAGGAGACCCAGTACTTC
CASSVVGGQETQYF
>NA|NA|TRBJ2-1|TRBV4-2
TGTGCCAGCAGCCAAGCCTCGGGTGAGCAGTTCTTC
CASSQASGEQFF
>NA|few|TRBJ2-7|TRBV13
TGTGCCCGCAGCTTAGGCCTTCTTAGAGGGGCACACGAGCAGTACTTC
CARSLGLLRGAHEQYF
>NA|NA|TRBJ2-3|TRBV2
TGTGCCAGCATGGCCATGGCGGATACGCAGTATTTT
CASMAMADTQYF
>NA|NA|TRBJ2-5|TRBV30
TGTGCCTGGAGGGAGGCCGGGACTGTAGAGACCCAGTACTTC
CAWREAGTVETQYF
>NA|few|TRBJ2-3|TRBV29-1
TGCAGCGTTGACGGGGGGCAAGATACGCAGTATTTT
CSVDGGQDTQYF
>NA|NA|TRBJ1-1|TRBV30
TGTGCCTGGAGTCGGGCGCAGGGAACTGAAGCTTTCTTT
CAWSRAQGTEAFF
>TRBD2|NA|TRBJ2-1|TRBV30
TGTGCCTGGAGACGACTAGCGAGTGTCTATGAGCAGTTCTTC
CAWRRLASVYEQFF
>TRBD2|NA|TRBJ2-7|TRBV15
TGTGCCACCAGCAGAGATTGGGTAGCGGGATCTACCTACGAGCAGTACTTC
CATSRDWVAGSTYEQYF
>TRBD1|few|TRBJ2-1|TRBV9
TGTGCCAGCAGCGGCCGGGACAGAATATATGAGCAGTTCTTC
CASSGRDRIYEQFF
>NA|NA|TRBJ2-5|TRBV28
TGTGCCACCTTTGGAAGAGGGCGAGCGGAGACCCAGTACTTC
CATFGRGRAETQYF
>TRBD1|NA|TRBJ2-6|TRBV30
TGTGCCTGGAGCGTTACAGGGGTTGGGGCCAACGTCCTGACTTTC
CAWSVTGVGANVLTF
>NA|few|TRBJ2-1|TRBV9
TGTGCCAGCACCCCCAGTCTAGCCGTCTACAATGAGCAGTTCTTC
CASTPSLAVYNEQFF
>NA|few|TRBJ2-3|TRBV28
TGTGCCAGCAGTTCCGGGACCGCCACAGATACGCAGTATTTT
CASSSGTATDTQYF